The next 31 T cell receptor beta chains were all read from a single sample in a study of cytomegalovirus exposure and HLA in healthy donors. 13 Jbeta primers and 60 Vbeta primers were used for the PCR. Generated by immunoSEQ multiplex PCR, the TCRdb table keeps only in-frame clones and is missing some. Among around 190,000 clones, around 84% were seen once, and the ten largest hold roughly 1.7%. The sequencing input was PBMCs. The receptors here all came from a woman aged 18-29 years in good health and CMV-seronegative.

The chain employs TRBV6-1 and TRBJ1-2, with D hard to call. Per the germline V gene, CDR1 is MNHNS and CDR2 is SASEGT. There are 11 residues in the CDR3. Trimming removed 7 bases at V and 5 bases at J, with 8 bases between. The CDR3 sequence is CASTQRYGYTF. Here the CDR3 DNA reads TGTGCCAGCACCCAGCGGTATGGCTACACCTTC.

CDR3 sequence reads: CASMVANNEQFF. The CDR3 bases are TGCGCCAGCATGGTAGCGAACAATGAGCAGTTCTTC. The chain combines TRBV10-2 with TRBJ2-1; a weak D match, TRBD2 (5 bases). This CDR3 is built from 12 residues. The ends were cut back, 7 bases at V and 5 bases at J, with 9 bases in the middle. Germline values: CDR1 WSHSY, CDR2 SAAADI.

The genes are TRBV28 and TRBJ1-3; 10 nucleotides line up with TRBD1. Germline values: CDR1 MDHEN, CDR2 SYDVKM. The V segment lost 6 bases and the J segment 8 bases; nucleotides outside the gene matches: 10. This CDR3 region has 15 residues. CDR3: CASSAGTGVKDTIYF. Written as DNA, the CDR3 is TGTGCCAGCAGCGCCGGGACAGGGGTTAAGGACACCATATATTTT.

The rearrangement links TRBV13 to TRBJ2-1; 7 nucleotides agree with TRBD2. The V and J ends lost 0 bases and 3 bases, in that order; junction bases with no gene match: 11. Germline V gene data show CDR1 as PRHDT and CDR2 as FYEKMQ (reference sequence). This CDR3 is built from 18 residues. The CDR3: CASSLGGRALSYYNEQFF. The CDR3, as DNA: TGTGCCAGCAGCTTAGGTGGGAGGGCCCTTAGTTACTACAATGAGCAGTTCTTC.

This clone occurred once. This chain joins TRBV19 and TRBJ1-2; 9 bases agree with TRBD1. V lost 9 bases, J lost 5 bases, and 13 bases stayed unmatched. Germline lookup yields CDR1 LNHDA and CDR2 SQIVND (reference sequence). This CDR3 is built from 15 residues. The CDR3 DNA reads as TGTGCCAGCTCAAACACAGGGGGCGGGTCATATGGCTACACCTTC. This encodes CASSNTGGGSYGYTF.

This chain links TRBV15 with TRBJ2-5; 11 nucleotides agree with TRBD2. The J call could be wrong; TRBJ2-7 is a better fit for the DNA end. The CDR3 totals 16 residues. Germline V gene lookup returns CDR1 LNHNV and CDR2 YYDKDF (reference sequence). CDR3 sequence: CATSRGRLAGGYEQYF. For the CDR3, the DNA is TGTGCCACCAGCAGAGGTCGTCTAGCGGGGGGCTACGAGCAGTACTTC.

This clone showed up just once. CDR3 amino acids: CASSAGGGGSYNEQFF. The DNA for the CDR3 is TGTGCCAGCAGCGCGGGGGGCGGGGGTTCCTACAATGAGCAGTTCTTC. The chain couples TRBV5-4 to TRBJ2-1; TRBD2 aligns across 8 bases. Germline CDR1 reads SGHNT; CDR2 reads YYREEE (reference sequence). The CDR3 contains 16 residues. V shed 4 bases, J shed 1 base, and the junction held 7 bases outside the gene matches.

The chain joins TRBV29-1 to TRBJ2-2, with D perhaps matching TRBD1 (6 bases). The V end was cut by 7 bases, the J end by 0 bases, with 9 bases between. The V gene's germline CDR1 is SQVTM and CDR2 ANQGSEA. CDR3 length: 13 amino acids. For the CDR3, the DNA is TGCAGCGGGGGACACACGAACACCGGGGAGCTGTTTTTT. Amino acids: CSGGHTNTGELFF.

This clone was detected once. V and J are TRBV7-8 and TRBJ2-5, with TRBD2 matching over 12 bases. Germline lookup yields CDR1 SGHVS and CDR2 FQNEAQ. V shed 5 bases and J 5 bases; nucleotides not matched to a gene: 3. The CDR3 loop spans 14 amino acids. Here the CDR3 DNA reads TGTGCCAGCAGCCTTGGGACTAGCGGGGAGACCCAGTACTTC. Amino acid sequence: CASSLGTSGETQYF. Combining the CDR3 with reference TRBV7-8 and TRBJ2-5 gives the whole variable domain GAGVSQSPRYKVAKRGQDVALRCDPISGHVSLFWYQQALGQGPEFLTYFQNEAQLDKSGLPSDRFFAERPEGSVSTLKIQRTQQEDSAVYLCASSLGTSGETQYFGPGTRLLVL.

With regard to this clone: The same CDR3 is also encoded by other DNA sequences in this sample. The chain links TRBV4-1 to TRBJ1-2, with D perhaps matching TRBD1 (6 bases). CDR1 and CDR2 from the germline V gene are MGHRA and YSYEKL. The V gene lost 3 bases and the J gene lost 0 bases, with 26 bases spanning the gap. The CDR3 is 20 residues long. In DNA, the CDR3 is TGCGCCAGCAGCCATGGAAGGGGGATTAGGCAGGACCTATCTAACTATGGCTACACCTTC. Amino acid sequence: CASSHGRGIRQDLSNYGYTF.

The V gene is TRBV7-9, the J gene TRBJ2-7; D remains unclear. Germline V gene data show CDR1 as SEHNR and CDR2 as FQNEAQ (reference sequence). This CDR3 has 17 residues. V lost 2 bases and J lost 3, with 20 bases in between. CDR3 residues: CASSLTASPRILYEQYF. The CDR3 DNA reads TGTGCCAGCAGCTTAACCGCTAGTCCCCGAATTCTCTACGAGCAGTACTTC.

The V and J genes are TRBV2 and TRBJ1-5, with 9 bases fitting TRBD1. V lost 4 bases to trimming and J lost 1 base; unmatched junction nucleotides: 8. The CDR3 consists of 17 residues. Germline values: CDR1 SNHLY, CDR2 FYNNEI. The CDR3 DNA reads as TGTGCCAGCAGTGGGGACAGGGTCGTAGGAAGCAATCAGCCCCAGCATTTT. It encodes CASSGDRVVGSNQPQHF.

The V gene is TRBV27, the J gene TRBJ2-2; 12 bases map to TRBD2. V dropped 0 bases and J dropped 3; count of bases not matched to a gene: 2. The CDR3 length is 17 residues. Germline V gives CDR1 MNHEY, CDR2 SMNVEV (reference sequence). For the CDR3, the DNA is TGTGCCAGCAGTTTATCCGGACTAGCGGGGTACACCGGGGAGCTGTTTTTT. Protein: CASSLSGLAGYTGELFF.

The genes are TRBV27 and TRBJ2-7; a possible D gene is TRBD2 (6 bases). V was clipped by 3 bases and J by 5 bases, with 20 bases between them. Germline lookup yields CDR1 MNHEY and CDR2 SMNVEV (reference sequence). The CDR3 runs 16 residues. This chain's CDR3 is CASSFSVPAGRNEQYF. The CDR3 nucleotides read TGTGCCAGCAGTTTCTCGGTCCCCGCAGGGAGGAACGAGCAGTACTTC.

V and J are TRBV11-2 and TRBJ2-5, with 10 bases identical to TRBD2. The CDR3 is 16 amino acids. CDR1 SGHAT and CDR2 FQNNGV come from the germline V gene. V was clipped by 1 base and J by 4 bases; unmatched bases: 6. The CDR3 nucleotides are TGTGCCAGCAGCTTAGGATCTAGCGGGAGTGTAGAGACCCAGTACTTC. Residues: CASSLGSSGSVETQYF. The full variable domain, completed using reference TRBV11-2 and TRBJ2-5, is EAGVAQSPRYKIIEKRQSVAFWCNPISGHATLYWYQQILGQGPKLLIQFQNNGVVDDSQLPKDRFSAERLKGVDSTLKIQPAKLEDSAVYLCASSLGSSGSVETQYFGPGTRLLVL.

This clone has more than one count but fewer than ten. This rearrangement joins TRBV4-3 to TRBJ2-1; TRBD2 aligns across 8 bases. This CDR3 contains 16 residues. Germline assignment: CDR1 LGHNA and CDR2 YSLEER. Trimming took 1 base from V and 0 from J; bases not matched to a gene: 2. The CDR3 nucleotides are TGCGCCAGCAGCCAAGCCAGCGGGAGCTCCTACAATGAGCAGTTCTTC. Translated: CASSQASGSSYNEQFF.

The rearrangement links TRBV7-9 to TRBJ2-7; weak D call: TRBD1 (5 bases). Germline V gives CDR1 SEHNR, CDR2 FQNEAQ (reference sequence). The CDR3 contains 14 residues. Trimming removed 5 bases at V and 2 bases at J, with 13 bases between. CDR3 region: CASSIQDGTYEQYF. The CDR3 DNA is TGTGCCAGCAGCATACAGGACGGAACCTACGAGCAGTACTTC.

V is TRBV28 and J is TRBJ1-2, with D unresolved. Germline V gene data show CDR1 as MDHEN and CDR2 as SYDVKM. CDR3 length: 13 amino acids. V lost 5 bases and J 3 bases, leaving 10 bases between the germline ends. CDR3 loop: CASSPREYYGYTF. CDR3 nucleotide sequence: TGTGCCAGCAGTCCCCGGGAGTACTATGGCTACACCTTC.

The chain is built from TRBV19 and TRBJ1-5; maybe TRBD1 (5 bases). CDR1 and CDR2 from the germline V gene are LNHDA and SQIVND (reference sequence). CDR3 length: 15 residues. Trimming removed 9 bases at V and 3 bases at J, with 18 bases between. The CDR3: CASSLWLGANQPQHF. CDR3 DNA: TGTGCCAGCTCCCTGTGGCTTGGGGCCAATCAGCCCCAGCATTTT.

The chain joins TRBV5-1 to TRBJ2-7; maybe TRBD2 (5 bases). The germline V gene has CDR1 SGHRS and CDR2 YFSETQ. The CDR3 covers 14 residues. The ends were cut back, 2 bases at V and 3 bases at J, with 12 bases in the middle. The CDR3 is CASSLGTGNYEQYF. The CDR3 DNA follows: TGCGCCAGCAGCTTAGGTACGGGGAACTACGAGCAGTACTTC.

The chain has TRBV11-3 and TRBJ2-3; 9 nucleotides agree with TRBD2. The CDR3 consists of 16 residues. Per the germline V gene, CDR1 is SGHNT and CDR2 is YENEEA. The junction had 6 bases not matched to a gene; V was cut back by 0 bases and J by 5 bases. The CDR3 coding sequence is TGTGCCAGCAGCTTAGAGGGCGCAGCGGGAGGAGATACGCAGTATTTT. Residues: CASSLEGAAGGDTQYF.

The rearrangement joins TRBV29-1 to TRBJ1-2; unclear D gene. Germline loops: CDR1 SQVTM, CDR2 ANQGSEA. This CDR3 has 11 residues. Trimming removed 3 bases at V and 8 bases at J, with 10 bases between. As DNA, the CDR3 is TGCAGCGTTGAGGGGAGGAACGGCTACACCTTC. Its translation: CSVEGRNGYTF.

The sample holds a few counts of this clone. The gene calls are TRBV5-6 and TRBJ2-1; 8 nucleotides line up with TRBD2. V shed 6 bases, J shed 15 bases, and the junction held 20 bases outside the gene matches. Germline V gene data show CDR1 as SGHDT and CDR2 as YYEEEE. The CDR3 has 15 residues. DNA of the CDR3: TGTGCCAGCACCCCCCGTTGGAGCGGGGGAGCTTTGGGGTTCTTC. Translating gives CASTPRWSGGALGFF.

The chain uses TRBV19 and TRBJ2-3; 10 bases line up with TRBD2. This CDR3 region has 16 residues. Germline loops: CDR1 LNHDA, CDR2 SQIVND (reference sequence). The V segment lost 4 bases and the J segment 4 bases; nucleotides outside the gene matches: 8. The CDR3 DNA reads as TGTGCCAGTAGTACTGTAGCGGGAGGATGGGCAGATACGCAGTATTTT. Its translation: CASSTVAGGWADTQYF. The full variable domain, in which reference TRBV19 and TRBJ2-3 provide the parts outside the CDR3, is DGGITQSPKYLFRKEGQNVTLSCEQNLNHDAMYWYRQDPGQGLRLIYYSQIVNDFQKGDIAEGYSVSREKKESFPLTVTSAQKNPTAFYLCASSTVAGGWADTQYFGPGTRLTVL.

The chain combines TRBV2 with TRBJ1-3, with 10 bases lining up with TRBD1. Germline CDR1 reads SNHLY; CDR2 reads FYNNEI. CDR3 length equals 15 residues. The V gene end was trimmed by 6 bases and the J gene end by 0 bases; junction bases not matched to a gene: 2. CDR3: CASRTGGSSGNTIYF. CDR3 bases: TGTGCCAGCAGGACAGGGGGCTCCTCTGGAAACACCATATATTTT.

The chain employs TRBV28 and TRBJ1-5; D not certain. Germline V CDR1 and CDR2: MDHEN, SYDVKM. The germline V and J ends were trimmed by 3 bases and 2 bases, with 14 bases remaining between them. The CDR3 covers 16 residues. The CDR3 protein is CASSLLRGWGNQPQHF. The CDR3 DNA is TGTGCCAGCAGTTTGCTGAGAGGGTGGGGCAATCAGCCCCAGCATTTT.

The chain couples TRBV2 to TRBJ2-1; TRBD2 matches at 10 bases. Germline lookup yields CDR1 SNHLY and CDR2 FYNNEI. The V and J ends lost 5 bases and 7 bases, in that order; junction bases with no gene match: 5. The CDR3 spans 14 residues. The CDR3, as DNA: TGTGCCAGCAGTCCCGGGACTAGCGTTAATGAGCAGTTCTTC. This codes for CASSPGTSVNEQFF.

The gene calls are TRBV4-1 and TRBJ2-1; possible D gene TRBD2, 7 bases. The CDR3 totals 14 residues. CDR1 is MGHRA and CDR2 is YSYEKL in the germline V gene. The V gene lost 5 bases and the J gene lost 2 bases, with 10 bases spanning the gap. CDR3 in DNA: TGCGCCAGCAGCGCCGGGGGGCCCTACAATGAGCAGTTCTTC. Amino acids: CASSAGGPYNEQFF.

The chain links TRBV30 to TRBJ2-2; no clear D. Trimming took 0 bases from V and 4 from J, leaving 6 bases between them. Germline CDR1 and CDR2: GTSNPN and SVGIG (reference sequence). The CDR3 contains 13 residues. CDR3 protein: CAWSVVSTGELFF. CDR3 nucleotides: TGTGCCTGGAGTGTGGTCAGCACCGGGGAGCTGTTTTTT.

The CDR3 sequence: CASSLSGTTNGAFF. CDR3 nucleotides: TGTGCCAGCAGTTTATCGGGGACTACGAACGGAGCTTTCTTT. V and J are TRBV28 and TRBJ1-1, with D tentatively TRBD1 (5 bases). Trimming pared 1 base from V and 10 bases from J, leaving 16 bases between. Per germline, CDR1 MDHEN and CDR2 SYDVKM. CDR3 length: 14 residues.

This clone has a handful of counts. The genes are TRBV27 and TRBJ1-2; D is perhaps TRBD1 (6 bases). Germline loops: CDR1 MNHEY, CDR2 SMNVEV (reference sequence). CDR3 size: 15 residues. V lost 1 base, J lost 5 bases, and 14 bases lay in between. The CDR3 sequence: CASSLLAGAGYGYTF. In DNA, the CDR3 is TGTGCCAGCAGTTTATTGGCAGGGGCAGGGTATGGCTACACCTTC.